The T cell receptor (beta chain) described here comes from a study of cytomegalovirus exposure and HLA in healthy donors. Findings and limits, study-wide: Follow-up analysis seemed to connect common viral pathogens with several of the most significant clusters identified.

Worth noting for this clone: Its antigen is unidentified.

The PCR used 60 Vbeta and 13 Jbeta primers. Assay: immunoSEQ multiplex PCR; the TCRdb copy retains only in-frame clones and omits some. The sample holds 160,000 or so clones, 71% seen once. V was clipped by 6 bases and J by 8 bases, with 18 bases between them. From germline, CDR1 is SGHNT and CDR2 YYREEE (reference sequence). The CDR3 is made up of 15 amino acids. The clonotype comes from a woman aged 30 to 39 in good health and CMV-seronegative. Specimen: PBMCs. The chain combines TRBV5-4 with TRBJ1-6; possibly TRBD1 for D (6 bases). The CDR3 nucleotides are TGTGCCAGCACCGCGGGGGGCAGGGGTCATTCACCCCTCCACTTT. Its protein is CASTAGGRGHSPLHF.